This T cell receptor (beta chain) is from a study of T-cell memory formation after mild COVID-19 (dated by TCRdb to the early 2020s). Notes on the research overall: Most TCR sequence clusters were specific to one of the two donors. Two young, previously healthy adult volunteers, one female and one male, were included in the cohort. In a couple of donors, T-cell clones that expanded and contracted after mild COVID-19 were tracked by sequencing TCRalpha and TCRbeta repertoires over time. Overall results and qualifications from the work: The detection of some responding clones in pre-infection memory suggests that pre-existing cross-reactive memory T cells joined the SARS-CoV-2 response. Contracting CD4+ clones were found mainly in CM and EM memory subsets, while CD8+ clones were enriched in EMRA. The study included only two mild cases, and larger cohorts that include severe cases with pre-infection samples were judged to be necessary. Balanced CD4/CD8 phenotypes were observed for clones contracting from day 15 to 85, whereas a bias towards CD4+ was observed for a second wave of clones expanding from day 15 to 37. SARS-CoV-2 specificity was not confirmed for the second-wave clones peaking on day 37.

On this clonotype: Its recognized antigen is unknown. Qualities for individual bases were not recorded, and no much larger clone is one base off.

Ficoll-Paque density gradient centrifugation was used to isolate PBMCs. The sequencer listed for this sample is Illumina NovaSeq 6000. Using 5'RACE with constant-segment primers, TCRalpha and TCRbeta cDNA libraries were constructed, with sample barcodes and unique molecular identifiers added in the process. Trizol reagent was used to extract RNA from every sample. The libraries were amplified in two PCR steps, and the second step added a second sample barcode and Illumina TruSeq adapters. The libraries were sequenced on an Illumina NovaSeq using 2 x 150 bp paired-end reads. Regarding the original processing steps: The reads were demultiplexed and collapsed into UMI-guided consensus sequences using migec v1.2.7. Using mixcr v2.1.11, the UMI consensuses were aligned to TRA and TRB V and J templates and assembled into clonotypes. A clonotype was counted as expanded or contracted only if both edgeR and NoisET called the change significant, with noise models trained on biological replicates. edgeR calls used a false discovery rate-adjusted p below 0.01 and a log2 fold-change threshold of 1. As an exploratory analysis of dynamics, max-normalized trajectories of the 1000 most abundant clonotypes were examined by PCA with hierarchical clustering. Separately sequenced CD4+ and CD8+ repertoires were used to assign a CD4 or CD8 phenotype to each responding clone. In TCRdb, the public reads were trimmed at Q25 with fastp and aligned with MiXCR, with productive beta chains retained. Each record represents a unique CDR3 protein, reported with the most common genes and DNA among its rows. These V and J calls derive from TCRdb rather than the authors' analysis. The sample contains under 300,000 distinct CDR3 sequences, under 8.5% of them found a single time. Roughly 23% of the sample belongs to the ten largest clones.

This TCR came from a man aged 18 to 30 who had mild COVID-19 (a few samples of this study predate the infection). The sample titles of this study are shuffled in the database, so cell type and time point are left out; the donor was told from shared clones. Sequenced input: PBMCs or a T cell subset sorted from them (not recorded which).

The CDR3 is CSAQRTGRDSPLHF. The DNA is as follows: TGCAGTGCTCAACGGACAGGGAGGGATTCACCCCTCCACTTT. Recombination linked TRBV20-1 to TRBJ1-6; TRBD1 lines up with 8 middle nucleotides. The germline V end is reduced by 5 bases and the J end by 8 bases; junction bases left unmatched: 8. Looking up the germline V gene (reference sequence) yields CDR1 DFQATT and CDR2 SNEGSKA. The CDR3, from cysteine to phenylalanine, totals 14 residues. The kept DNA is CDR3 alone, 42 bases in frame from the first base.